The 3 T cell receptor beta chains below were found in one sample sequenced in a study of blood T cell repertoires in COVID-19. The repertoire was sequenced with immunoSEQ multiplex PCR; TCRdb's copy has only in-frame clones and lacks some. The sample shows 6,000 to 8,500 clones, approximately 85% of them seen only once. Input material: peripheral blood. These receptors were collected from a woman aged 55-70 years with active COVID-19.

The gene calls are TRBV4-1 and TRBJ1-1; TRBD1 is a possible D gene (6 bases). V lost 0 bases and J lost 1, with 12 bases in between. Germline V gene sequence: CDR1 MGHRA, CDR2 YSYEKL. This CDR3 has 16 residues. The CDR3, as DNA: TGCGCCAGCAGCCAAGAAACAGGGTCGGCGAACACTGAAGCTTTCTTT. It translates to CASSQETGSANTEAFF.

The rearrangement uses TRBV9 and TRBJ1-6; tentative D call: TRBD1 (5 bases). The CDR3 loop spans 16 amino acids. V shed 0 bases and J shed 0 bases, with 7 bases lying between them. CDR1 SGDLS and CDR2 YYNGEE come from the germline V gene. CDR3 DNA sequence: TGTGCCAGCAGCGTAGGAGACAGCTCCTATAATTCACCCCTCCACTTT. Residues: CASSVGDSSYNSPLHF. Full variable domain (missing parts from reference TRBV9 and TRBJ1-6): DSGVTQTPKHLITATGQRVTLRCSPRSGDLSVYWYQQSLDQGLQFLIQYYNGEERAKGNILERFSAQQFPDLHSELNLSSLELGDSALYFCASSVGDSSYNSPLHFGNGTRLTVT.

This clone was observed a single time. The V and J genes are TRBV29-1 and TRBJ2-7; 10 nucleotides line up with TRBD2. The germline gives CDR1 SQVTM, CDR2 ANQGSEA. V lost 1 base, J lost 5 bases, and 8 bases stayed unmatched. CDR3 size: 15 residues. CDR3 amino acids: CSVEVKRGGGHEQYF. In nucleotides, the CDR3 is TGCAGCGTTGAAGTAAAGCGGGGGGGCGGTCACGAGCAGTACTTC.